Listed below are T cell receptor beta chains from one sample, sequenced in a study of blood T cell repertoires in COVID-19. The protocol was immunoSEQ multiplex PCR, while the TCRdb copy is restricted to in-frame clones and leaves out a portion. The data hold about 240,000 clones, with around 83% observed a single time. Specimen: peripheral blood. The origin of the receptors is a woman aged 80 or older with acute or convalescent COVID-19. CDR3s include the opening cysteine and the closing phenylalanine or tryptophan. The order of the fields is V gene, D gene, clone size, J gene, CDR3 protein, CDR3 DNA. The D gene is left open where the match is weak. Clone size appears in some rows only: once, few, many, or a class for an expanded clone.

v_call: TRBV12-5; d_call: NA; clone_size: NA; j_call: TRBJ2-4; cdr3_aa: CASGLISGIQYF; cdr3_nt: TGTGCTAGTGGTTTAATCTCGGGCATTCAGTACTTC
v_call: TRBV20-1; d_call: TRBD1; clone_size: NA; j_call: TRBJ1-2; cdr3_aa: CSASRDRGAYGYTF; cdr3_nt: TGCAGTGCTAGTCGGGACAGGGGCGCCTATGGCTACACCTTC
v_call: TRBV5-1; d_call: TRBD2; clone_size: NA; j_call: TRBJ2-1; cdr3_aa: CASSLFGTSPGEQFF; cdr3_nt: TGCGCCAGCAGCTTGTTTGGGACTAGCCCCGGTGAGCAGTTCTTC
v_call: TRBV10-3; d_call: NA; clone_size: NA; j_call: TRBJ1-1; cdr3_aa: CAISEPGTEAFF; cdr3_nt: TGTGCCATCAGTGAACCGGGGACTGAAGCTTTCTTT
v_call: TRBV28; d_call: NA; clone_size: NA; j_call: TRBJ1-4; cdr3_aa: CASSLKGVVEKLFF; cdr3_nt: TGTGCCAGCAGTTTAAAGGGGGTTGTTGAAAAACTGTTTTTT
v_call: TRBV4-2; d_call: TRBD2; clone_size: NA; j_call: TRBJ2-1; cdr3_aa: CASSQDPRPQPSGSYNEQFF; cdr3_nt: TGTGCCAGCAGCCAAGACCCTCGCCCGCAGCCTAGCGGCTCCTACAATGAGCAGTTCTTC
v_call: TRBV5-1; d_call: NA; clone_size: NA; j_call: TRBJ1-1; cdr3_aa: CASSLQGGLNTEAFF; cdr3_nt: TGCGCCAGCAGCTTGCAGGGAGGGTTGAACACTGAAGCTTTCTTT
v_call: TRBV6-5; d_call: TRBD1; clone_size: NA; j_call: TRBJ1-5; cdr3_aa: CASRWDSTNQPQHF; cdr3_nt: TGTGCCAGCAGGTGGGACAGTACAAATCAGCCCCAGCATTTT
v_call: TRBV5-1; d_call: TRBD1; clone_size: NA; j_call: TRBJ1-4; cdr3_aa: CASSLQGTENEKLFF; cdr3_nt: TGCGCCAGCAGCTTACAGGGGACAGAGAATGAAAAACTGTTTTTT
v_call: TRBV7-7; d_call: TRBD2; clone_size: NA; j_call: TRBJ2-2; cdr3_aa: CASSWEGNTGELFF; cdr3_nt: TGTGCTAGCAGCTGGGAGGGTAACACCGGGGAGCTGTTTTTT
v_call: TRBV6-5; d_call: NA; clone_size: NA; j_call: TRBJ1-2; cdr3_aa: CAGGSNYGYTF; cdr3_nt: TGTGCCGGCGGCAGTAACTATGGCTACACCTTC
v_call: TRBV19; d_call: TRBD1; clone_size: NA; j_call: TRBJ2-7; cdr3_aa: CASSFGTASYEQYF; cdr3_nt: TGTGCCAGTAGTTTCGGGACAGCGTCCTACGAGCAGTACTTC
v_call: TRBV3-1/TRBV3-2; d_call: NA; clone_size: NA; j_call: TRBJ1-3; cdr3_aa: CASTQVSGNTIYF; cdr3_nt: TGTGCCAGCACGCAGGTCTCTGGAAACACCATATATTTT
v_call: TRBV27; d_call: NA; clone_size: NA; j_call: TRBJ1-1; cdr3_aa: CASIPQRGMSTEAFF; cdr3_nt: TGTGCCAGCATACCTCAAAGGGGGATGAGCACTGAAGCTTTCTTT
v_call: TRBV20-1; d_call: NA; clone_size: NA; j_call: TRBJ1-1; cdr3_aa: CSASPGSKVNTEAFF; cdr3_nt: TGCAGTGCAAGTCCGGGAAGTAAGGTGAACACTGAAGCTTTCTTT
v_call: TRBV7-8; d_call: TRBD1; clone_size: NA; j_call: TRBJ1-2; cdr3_aa: CASSVRQGGIGYTF; cdr3_nt: TGTGCCAGCAGCGTAAGACAGGGGGGTATCGGCTACACCTTC
v_call: TRBV23-1; d_call: NA; clone_size: NA; j_call: TRBJ1-5; cdr3_aa: CASSLAPGSSNQPQHF; cdr3_nt: TGCGCCAGCAGCCTGGCCCCGGGGTCCTCCAATCAGCCCCAGCATTTT
v_call: TRBV15; d_call: TRBD1; clone_size: NA; j_call: TRBJ1-2; cdr3_aa: CATSRGKGGLGYTF; cdr3_nt: TGTGCCACCAGCAGAGGTAAAGGGGGCCTTGGCTACACCTTC
v_call: TRBV6-6; d_call: NA; clone_size: NA; j_call: TRBJ2-7; cdr3_aa: CASSYSGPYEQYF; cdr3_nt: TGTGCCAGCAGTTACTCGGGGCCCTACGAGCAGTACTTC
v_call: TRBV4-1; d_call: NA; clone_size: NA; j_call: TRBJ1-4; cdr3_aa: CASSSRQTATNEKLFF; cdr3_nt: TGCGCCAGCAGCTCAAGACAGACTGCAACTAATGAAAAACTGTTTTTT
v_call: TRBV28; d_call: TRBD1; clone_size: NA; j_call: TRBJ1-2; cdr3_aa: CASGTVYGYTF; cdr3_nt: TGTGCCAGCGGGACAGTCTATGGCTACACCTTC
v_call: TRBV2; d_call: NA; clone_size: NA; j_call: TRBJ1-2; cdr3_aa: CASSYDSVAGYTF; cdr3_nt: TGTGCCAGCAGCTATGACAGTGTCGCTGGCTACACCTTC
v_call: TRBV7-2; d_call: TRBD2; clone_size: NA; j_call: TRBJ2-7; cdr3_aa: CASSPGGGYEQYF; cdr3_nt: TGTGCCAGCAGCCCCGGGGGGGGCTACGAGCAGTACTTC
v_call: TRBV7-8; d_call: NA; clone_size: NA; j_call: TRBJ1-1; cdr3_aa: CASSLDRLEAFF; cdr3_nt: TGTGCCAGCTCACTCGACAGGCTTGAAGCTTTCTTT
v_call: TRBV7-9; d_call: TRBD2; clone_size: NA; j_call: TRBJ2-1; cdr3_aa: CASSPPGLASSYNEQFF; cdr3_nt: TGTGCCAGCAGCCCCCCGGGACTAGCCTCCTCCTACAATGAGCAGTTCTTC
v_call: TRBV4-2; d_call: NA; clone_size: few; j_call: TRBJ1-6; cdr3_aa: CASSQETGKSPLHF; cdr3_nt: TGTGCCAGCAGCCAGGAAACAGGGAAATCACCCCTCCACTTT
v_call: TRBV2; d_call: TRBD1; clone_size: NA; j_call: TRBJ1-2; cdr3_aa: CASSAGQNYGYTF; cdr3_nt: TGTGCCAGCAGTGCGGGACAGAACTATGGCTACACCTTC
v_call: TRBV10-3; d_call: NA; clone_size: NA; j_call: TRBJ2-1; cdr3_aa: CAIRQGAPTNEQFF; cdr3_nt: TGTGCCATCAGACAGGGCGCGCCCACAAATGAGCAGTTCTTC
v_call: TRBV6-5; d_call: NA; clone_size: once; j_call: TRBJ1-6; cdr3_aa: CASFPGSYNSPLHF; cdr3_nt: TGTGCCAGCTTCCCAGGCTCCTATAATTCACCCCTCCACTTT
v_call: TRBV4-1; d_call: NA; clone_size: NA; j_call: TRBJ1-2; cdr3_aa: CASSPRELGANYGYTF; cdr3_nt: TGCGCCAGCAGCCCCCGGGAGCTCGGGGCCAACTATGGCTACACCTTC
v_call: TRBV5-4; d_call: TRBD1; clone_size: once; j_call: TRBJ1-1; cdr3_aa: CASSTGQGGDLHTEAFF; cdr3_nt: TGTGCCAGCAGCACGGGACAGGGCGGCGACTTACACACTGAAGCTTTCTTT
v_call: TRBV3-1/TRBV3-2; d_call: NA; clone_size: NA; j_call: TRBJ1-2; cdr3_aa: CASSQEGGVYGYTF; cdr3_nt: TGTGCCAGCAGCCAAGAAGGAGGGGTCTATGGCTACACCTTC
v_call: TRBV5-1; d_call: NA; clone_size: many; j_call: TRBJ1-1; cdr3_aa: CASSPSGRTEAFF; cdr3_nt: TGCGCCAGCAGCCCCAGTGGCCGAACTGAAGCTTTCTTT
v_call: TRBV7-9; d_call: NA; clone_size: NA; j_call: TRBJ2-7; cdr3_aa: CASSLVGQSYEQYF; cdr3_nt: TGTGCCAGCAGCTTAGTGGGACAATCCTACGAGCAGTACTTC
v_call: TRBV2; d_call: TRBD2; clone_size: NA; j_call: TRBJ2-3; cdr3_aa: CASSGGAWTDTQYF; cdr3_nt: TGTGCCAGTAGCGGGGGGGCTTGGACAGATACGCAGTATTTT
v_call: TRBV28; d_call: NA; clone_size: few; j_call: TRBJ1-4; cdr3_aa: CASSLWRGGTNEKLFF; cdr3_nt: TGTGCCAGCAGTTTATGGCGGGGGGGGACTAATGAAAAACTGTTTTTT
v_call: TRBV19; d_call: NA; clone_size: NA; j_call: TRBJ1-3; cdr3_aa: CASSFIPDSSGNTIYF; cdr3_nt: TGTGCCAGTAGTTTCATCCCCGATAGCTCTGGAAACACCATATATTTT
v_call: TRBV19; d_call: TRBD1; clone_size: NA; j_call: TRBJ1-5; cdr3_aa: CASSISGGGAYNQPQHF; cdr3_nt: TGTGCCAGTAGTATCTCCGGAGGGGGCGCTTACAATCAGCCCCAGCATTTT
v_call: TRBV6-6; d_call: TRBD1; clone_size: NA; j_call: TRBJ1-6; cdr3_aa: CASSRHQKAGTGRSPLHF; cdr3_nt: TGTGCCAGCAGTCGCCACCAAAAAGCCGGGACAGGACGTTCACCCCTCCACTTT
v_call: TRBV27; d_call: NA; clone_size: NA; j_call: TRBJ1-2; cdr3_aa: CASSSVRSSWNYGYTF; cdr3_nt: TGTGCCAGCAGCTCCGTTAGATCCTCGTGGAACTATGGCTACACCTTC
v_call: TRBV19; d_call: TRBD1; clone_size: NA; j_call: TRBJ2-1; cdr3_aa: CASSPEVTGGRNEQFF; cdr3_nt: TGTGCCAGTAGTCCCGAAGTGACAGGGGGCCGAAATGAGCAGTTCTTC
v_call: TRBV29-1; d_call: TRBD1; clone_size: NA; j_call: TRBJ2-1; cdr3_aa: CSVEARTGGVEQFF; cdr3_nt: TGCAGCGTTGAAGCCCGGACAGGGGGCGTTGAGCAGTTCTTC
v_call: TRBV5-1; d_call: TRBD2; clone_size: NA; j_call: TRBJ2-2; cdr3_aa: CASSLTASGGPGSGELFF; cdr3_nt: TGCGCCAGCAGCTTGACGGCTAGCGGGGGCCCCGGGTCCGGGGAGCTGTTTTTT
v_call: TRBV24-1; d_call: NA; clone_size: once; j_call: TRBJ2-2; cdr3_aa: CATSGTRGPAGELFF; cdr3_nt: TGTGCCACCAGTGGCACCAGGGGCCCGGCCGGGGAGCTGTTTTTT
v_call: TRBV7-9; d_call: TRBD1; clone_size: NA; j_call: TRBJ2-5; cdr3_aa: CASSSGTGGLETQYF; cdr3_nt: TGTGCCAGCAGCTCCGGGACAGGGGGCTTAGAGACCCAGTACTTC
v_call: TRBV3-1/TRBV3-2; d_call: NA; clone_size: NA; j_call: TRBJ2-7; cdr3_aa: CASSLQGHHEQYF; cdr3_nt: TGTGCCAGCAGCCTCCAGGGGCACCACGAGCAGTACTTC
v_call: TRBV19; d_call: NA; clone_size: NA; j_call: TRBJ1-4; cdr3_aa: CASSWRENEKLFF; cdr3_nt: TGTGCCAGTAGTTGGAGGGAGAATGAAAAACTGTTTTTT
v_call: TRBV2; d_call: TRBD2; clone_size: NA; j_call: TRBJ2-5; cdr3_aa: CASSVAGGPGETQYF; cdr3_nt: TGTGCCAGCAGTGTGGCGGGGGGGCCGGGAGAGACCCAGTACTTC
v_call: TRBV14; d_call: TRBD1; clone_size: NA; j_call: TRBJ1-2; cdr3_aa: CASSPSGQGAYGYTF; cdr3_nt: TGTGCCAGCAGCCCCTCGGGACAGGGGGCCTATGGCTACACCTTC
v_call: TRBV7-9; d_call: TRBD1; clone_size: NA; j_call: TRBJ1-2; cdr3_aa: CASSFGEGAKYGYTF; cdr3_nt: TGTGCCAGCAGCTTTGGAGAGGGGGCTAAGTATGGCTACACCTTC
v_call: TRBV5-6; d_call: NA; clone_size: NA; j_call: TRBJ1-5; cdr3_aa: CASSFRGEVQPQHF; cdr3_nt: TGTGCCAGCAGCTTCCGGGGAGAAGTTCAGCCCCAGCATTTT
v_call: TRBV2; d_call: TRBD1; clone_size: NA; j_call: TRBJ2-1; cdr3_aa: CASRKTGGYHEQFF; cdr3_nt: TGTGCCAGCAGAAAGACAGGGGGATACCATGAGCAGTTCTTC
v_call: TRBV6-5; d_call: NA; clone_size: NA; j_call: TRBJ1-6; cdr3_aa: CASSRQNSPLHF; cdr3_nt: TGTGCCAGCAGTAGACAGAATTCACCCCTCCACTTT